The present entry profiles one TCR beta chain with its context. These data come from a study of blood T cell repertoires in COVID-19. About the study: Samples came from the United States, Italy and Spain, spanning acute and convalescent COVID-19. The analysed material was cDNA or gDNA that came from T cells, B-cell-depleted T cells, or PBMCs.

How the authors handled the data: Reference gene primers were amplified, and this amplification served to estimate nucleated cell counts. TCRdb's copy holds only in-frame clones and misses some; the assay was immunoSEQ multiplex PCR. That table furnishes V, J and clone size, whereas the DNA furnished D and trimming. The sample contains about 180,000 clones, roughly 80% of which appear only once. CDR1 SNHLY and CDR2 FYNNEI come from the germline V gene. CDR3 length: 15 amino acids. V dropped 6 bases and J dropped 2; count of bases not matched to a gene: 7. Sequenced: peripheral blood. The chain has TRBV2 and TRBJ1-1; 9 bases are shared with TRBD1. This TCR was sampled from a man younger than 35 with active or convalescent COVID-19. The CDR3 region has the DNA TGTGCCAGCAGGAGGGAGGGACAGGGAAACACTGAAGCTTTCTTT. It yields the protein CASRREGQGNTEAFF.